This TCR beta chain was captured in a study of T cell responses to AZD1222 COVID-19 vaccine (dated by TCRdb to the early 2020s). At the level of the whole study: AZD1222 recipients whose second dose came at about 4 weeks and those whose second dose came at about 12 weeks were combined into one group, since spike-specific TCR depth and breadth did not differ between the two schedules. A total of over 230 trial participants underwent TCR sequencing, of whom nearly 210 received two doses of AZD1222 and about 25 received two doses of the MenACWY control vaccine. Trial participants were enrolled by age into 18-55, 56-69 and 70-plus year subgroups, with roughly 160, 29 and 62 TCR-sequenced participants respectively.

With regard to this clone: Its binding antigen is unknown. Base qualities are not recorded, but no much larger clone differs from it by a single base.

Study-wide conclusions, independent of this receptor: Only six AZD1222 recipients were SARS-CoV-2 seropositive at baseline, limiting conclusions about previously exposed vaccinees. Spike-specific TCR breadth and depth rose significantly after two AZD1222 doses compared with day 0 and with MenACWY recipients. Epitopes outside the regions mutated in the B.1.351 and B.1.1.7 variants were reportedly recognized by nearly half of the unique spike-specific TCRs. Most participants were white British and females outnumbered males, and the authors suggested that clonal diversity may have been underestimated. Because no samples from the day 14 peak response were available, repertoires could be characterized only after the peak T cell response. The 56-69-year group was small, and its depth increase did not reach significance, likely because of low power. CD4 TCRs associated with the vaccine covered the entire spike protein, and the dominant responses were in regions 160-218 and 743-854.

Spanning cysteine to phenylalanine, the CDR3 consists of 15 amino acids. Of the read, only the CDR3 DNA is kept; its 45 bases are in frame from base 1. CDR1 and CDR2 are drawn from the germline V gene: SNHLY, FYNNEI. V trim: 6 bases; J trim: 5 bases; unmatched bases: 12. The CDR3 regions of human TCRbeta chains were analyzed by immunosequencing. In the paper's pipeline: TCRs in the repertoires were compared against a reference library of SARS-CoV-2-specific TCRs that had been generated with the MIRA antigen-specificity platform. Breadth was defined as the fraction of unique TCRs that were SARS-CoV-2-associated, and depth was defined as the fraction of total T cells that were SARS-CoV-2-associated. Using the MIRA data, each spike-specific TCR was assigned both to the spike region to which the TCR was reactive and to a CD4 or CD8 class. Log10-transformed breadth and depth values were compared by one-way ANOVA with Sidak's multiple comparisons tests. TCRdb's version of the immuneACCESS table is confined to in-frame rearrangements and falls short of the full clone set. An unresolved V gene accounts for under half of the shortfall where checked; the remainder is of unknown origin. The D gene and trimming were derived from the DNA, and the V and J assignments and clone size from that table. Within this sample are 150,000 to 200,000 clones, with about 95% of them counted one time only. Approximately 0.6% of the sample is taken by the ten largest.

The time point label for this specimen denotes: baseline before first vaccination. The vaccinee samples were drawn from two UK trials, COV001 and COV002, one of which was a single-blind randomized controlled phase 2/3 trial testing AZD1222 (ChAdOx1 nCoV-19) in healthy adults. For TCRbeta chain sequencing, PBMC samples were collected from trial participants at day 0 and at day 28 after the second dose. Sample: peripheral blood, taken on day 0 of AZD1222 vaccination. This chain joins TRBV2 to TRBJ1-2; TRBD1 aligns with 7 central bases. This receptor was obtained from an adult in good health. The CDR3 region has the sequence CASRGVRDREYGYTF. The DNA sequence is TGTGCCAGCAGGGGGGTCCGGGACAGAGAGTATGGCTACACCTTC.